The sample holds a few counts of the clone carrying this T cell receptor beta chain. This sample is part of a study of graft-versus-host responses after intestinal transplantation. Points from the study as a whole: Recipient marrow contained GvH clones, some of which appeared first in ileum or blood. The presence of high graft-versus-host to host-versus-graft clonal ratios in allografts characterized patients with graft-donor T cell macrochimerism.

Trimming stripped 2 bases from V and 0 bases from J, with 7 bases between. Germline V gives CDR1 MDHEN, CDR2 SYDVKM. The CDR3 consists of 14 residues. Only in-frame clones appear in the TCRdb table, and some are missing; sequencing was by immunoSEQ multiplex PCR. The table includes around 19,000 clones, roughly 33% detected once. The origin of this receptor is a human patient who was an organ donor for intestinal transplantation. The specimen was alloreactive CD4+ T cells from a mixed lymphocyte reaction culture, collected before transplantation. Described subset: CFSE-low proliferating T cells sorted from approximately six-day pre-transplant mixed lymphocyte reaction (GvH or HvG direction). This chain connects TRBV28 to TRBJ1-2; possible D gene TRBD1, 6 bases. DNA of the CDR3: TGTGCCAGCAGTTTAACAGGGCCTAACTATGGCTACACCTTC. This codes for CASSLTGPNYGYTF.